Listed here are 16 T cell receptor beta chains from one sample, sequenced in a study of CD8+ T cells in alopecia areata (dated by TCRdb to the late 2010s). The method behind the library was the immunoSEQ multiplex PCR assay. RNA was extracted from all samples and reverse transcribed into cDNA, which served as template for TCR sequencing. TCRdb stores this immuneACCESS table with in-frame sequences only. Part of the clones is absent; in the studies checked, under half of the shortfall reflects unresolved V genes, and no reason is known for the rest. In this sample the table shows 80,000 or so clones, approximately 64% of which occur a single time. Jointly, the top ten make up 20% to 30% of the sample. Taken with the paper, the label for time point translates to: around 26 weeks on oral tofacitinib. Reading the label with the study, this specimen's treatment or condition is: oral pan-JAK inhibitor, 5-10 mg twice daily.

This sample comprised CD8+ T cells sorted from blood, obtained at week 24, from a patient treated with tofacitinib. The receptors were sampled from a human donor with alopecia areata.

There are a few counts of this clone. The genes are TRBV29-1 and TRBJ1-2; 10 bases agree with TRBD1. This CDR3 contains 14 residues. V shed 4 bases and J 1 base; nucleotides not matched to a gene: 3. Germline assignment: CDR1 SQVTM and CDR2 ANQGSEA. The CDR3 is CSVVGTGDNYGYTF. CDR3 bases: TGCAGCGTTGTTGGGACAGGGGATAACTATGGCTACACCTTC.

The chain recombines TRBV7-9 with TRBJ1-2; D remains ambiguous. CDR3 size: 13 residues. Germline-derived CDR1 and CDR2 are SEHNR and FQNEAQ (reference sequence). The germline V and J ends were trimmed by 1 base and 2 bases, with 5 bases remaining between them. The CDR3 loop reads CASSLEGNYGYTF. The CDR3 coding sequence is TGTGCCAGCAGCTTAGAGGGAAACTATGGCTACACCTTC. The entire variable domain, with the rest obtained from reference TRBV7-9 and TRBJ1-2, is as follows: DTGVSQNPRHKITKRGQNVTFRCDPISEHNRLYWYRQTLGQGPEFLTYFQNEAQLEKSRLLSDRFSAERPKGSFSTLEIQRTEQGDSAMYLCASSLEGNYGYTFGSGTRLTVV.

This clone was found once. The chain employs TRBV29-1 and TRBJ2-7; D perhaps matches TRBD2 (7 bases). V was clipped by 3 bases and J by 2 bases, with 14 bases between them. The CDR3 has 14 amino acids. CDR1 is SQVTM, CDR2 ANQGSEA, per germline. The CDR3 coding sequence is TGCAGCGTTGATCGGGGGGCTGAACCCTACGAGCAGTACTTC. It specifies CSVDRGAEPYEQYF.

J is TRBJ2-5 and V is TRBV5-1; 10 bases fit TRBD2. The V gene's germline CDR1 is SGHRS and CDR2 YFSETQ. This CDR3 has 15 amino acids. The J segment lost 5 bases and the V segment lost 0 bases, leaving 4 bases of the junction unmatched. CDR3 bases: TGCGCCAGCAGCTTGGAACAGCGGGGGGGCGAGACCCAGTACTTC. Translating gives CASSLEQRGGETQYF.

The chain couples TRBV4-1 to TRBJ2-1; D uncertain. Trimming pared 0 bases from V and 9 bases from J, leaving 9 bases between. The CDR3 contains 13 residues. Germline V CDR1 and CDR2: MGHRA, YSYEKL. The CDR3 bases are TGCGCCAGCAGCCAAGATCCTGGCGGTGAGCAGTTCTTC. As protein: CASSQDPGGEQFF.

V usage is TRBV27 and J usage is TRBJ1-4; no definite D call. In germline, CDR1 is MNHEY, CDR2 SMNVEV (reference sequence). The CDR3 consists of 14 residues. Between the trimmed V and J ends, which lost 3 bases and 6 bases, there was a span of 11 bases. Here the CDR3 DNA reads TGTGCCAGCAGTTTGGGAGGTGGTCATGAAAAACTGTTTTTT. Its protein is CASSLGGGHEKLFF.

The V gene is TRBV6-6, the J gene TRBJ2-5; D is unclear. Trimming pared 8 bases from V and 4 bases from J, leaving 11 bases between. Per germline, CDR1 MNHNY and CDR2 SVGAGI (reference sequence). The CDR3 totals 12 residues. CDR3: CASSIPPETQYF. The DNA for the CDR3 is TGTGCCAGCTCCATCCCTCCAGAGACCCAGTACTTC.

This clone was detected only a few times. The chain combines TRBV19 with TRBJ1-1, with D maybe TRBD1 (5 bases). CDR1 is LNHDA, CDR2 SQIVND, per germline (reference sequence). The CDR3 is 15 amino acids. V lost 3 bases and J 0 bases, leaving 11 bases between the germline ends. The CDR3 DNA sequence: TGTGCCAGTAGTATGACAGCCCTCCTGAACACTGAAGCTTTCTTT. This codes for CASSMTALLNTEAFF.

This chain links TRBV7-2 with TRBJ2-1; no firm D call. Germline CDR1 and CDR2: SGHTA and FQGNSA. V dropped 5 bases and J dropped 10 bases, with 12 bases sitting between them. The CDR3 has 12 residues. The CDR3 region has the DNA TGTGCCAGCAGCCTCGACTCTGGCGAGCAGTTCTTC. Residues: CASSLDSGEQFF.

This clone was detected a few times. The chain employs TRBV5-1 and TRBJ1-1; a possible D gene is TRBD1 (6 bases). V lost 0 bases, J lost 1 base, and 13 bases lay in between. The CDR3 has 16 amino acids. Germline V gene data show CDR1 as SGHRS and CDR2 as YFSETQ. The chain's CDR3 is CASSLAGGLGNTEAFF. The CDR3 DNA follows: TGCGCCAGCAGCTTGGCCGGGGGGCTAGGGAACACTGAAGCTTTCTTT.

This chain connects TRBV28 to TRBJ2-3, with 7 bases fitting TRBD1. The CDR3 is 15 residues long. V dropped 5 bases and J dropped 0; count of bases not matched to a gene: 5. Germline V gives CDR1 MDHEN, CDR2 SYDVKM. CDR3 amino acids: CASSPGQISTDTQYF. CDR3 coding DNA: TGTGCCAGCAGTCCGGGACAGATTAGCACAGATACGCAGTATTTT.

This chain connects TRBV7-9 to TRBJ2-2, with TRBD2 matching over 10 bases. The CDR3 covers 16 residues. The germline V gene has CDR1 SEHNR and CDR2 FQNEAQ (reference sequence). The trim removed 5 bases at V and 5 bases at J, leaving 8 bases unmatched. CDR3 protein: CASSPPAGGQTGELFF. Written as DNA, the CDR3 is TGTGCCAGCAGCCCGCCAGCGGGGGGGCAAACCGGGGAGCTGTTTTTT.

The count of this clone is one. CDR3 sequence reads: CASSLSASGGPQETQYF. CDR3 nucleotide sequence: TGTGCCAGCAGTTTGTCCGCTAGCGGGGGACCACAAGAGACCCAGTACTTC. V usage is TRBV28 and J usage is TRBJ2-5; 10 bases line up with TRBD2. Germline V gives CDR1 MDHEN, CDR2 SYDVKM. The CDR3 loop spans 17 amino acids. V was clipped by 3 bases and J by 2 bases; unmatched bases: 9.

Only a few counts were recorded for this clone. The chain combines TRBV19 with TRBJ2-3, with D perhaps TRBD1 (5 bases). Trimming took 9 bases from V and 0 from J, leaving 19 bases between them. In germline, CDR1 is LNHDA, CDR2 SQIVND (reference sequence). This CDR3 is 16 amino acids long. The CDR3 DNA is TGTGCCAGCAGCCCACAGCCAGGGCCTAGCACAGATACGCAGTATTTT. The encoded protein is CASSPQPGPSTDTQYF.

The chain links TRBV19 to TRBJ1-2; D unresolved. The CDR3 has 12 amino acids. V lost 7 bases to trimming and J lost 4 bases, with 10 bases between them. The germline V gene encodes CDR1 LNHDA and CDR2 SQIVND (reference sequence). The CDR3: CASTWGGYGYTF. The DNA for the CDR3 is TGTGCCAGTACTTGGGGAGGCTATGGCTACACCTTC.

The chain carries TRBV4-1 and TRBJ2-6, with D possibly matching TRBD2 (7 bases). The V gene lost 0 bases and the J gene lost 0 bases, with 12 bases spanning the gap. Germline V gene lookup returns CDR1 MGHRA and CDR2 YSYEKL. The CDR3 is 18 residues long. CDR3 in DNA: TGCGCCAGCAGCCAAGATGTGGGAGGGGGCTCTGGGGCCAACGTCCTGACTTTC. This translates into CASSQDVGGGSGANVLTF.